The entry below describes one T cell receptor (beta chain). Its antigen is unidentified. The source of the sample is a study of vaccination effects on CD4 cells after COVID-19. Findings of the study overall: From healthy vaccinees, only 1 of 255 vaccine-induced clones also reacted to common cold coronaviruses. Marked clonal contraction was seen late after vaccination (in both infection- and vaccine-induced clones).

The table came from immunoSEQ multiplex PCR; TCRdb's copy has only in-frame clones and leaves some out. The sample contains approximately 61,000 clones, around three quarters of which appear only once. Antigen-specific CD4+ T cells were expanded (with viral peptide pools) by the ViraFEST assay ahead of sequencing. Cells that had been cultured for less than eleven days were the source of isolated CD4+ T cells. Two doses of either BNT162b2 or mRNA-1273 were given to each participant. The authors replaced half the medium with IL-2 medium on days 3 and 7. Trimming took 5 bases from V and 5 from J; bases not matched to a gene: 12. This CDR3 contains 16 residues. CDR1 is SGHTA, CDR2 FQGTGA, per germline.

This clonotype was sampled from a human donor who received a COVID-19 vaccine. The rearrangement links TRBV7-3 to TRBJ1-1; 9 positions match TRBD1. The material was CD4+ T cells from PBMCs cultured with HCoV-229E spike peptides, obtained after COVID-19 vaccination. The CDR3 spells CASSPGTGPGRTEAFF. For the CDR3, the DNA is TGTGCCAGCAGCCCGGGGACAGGGCCGGGGCGGACTGAAGCTTTCTTT.